This T cell receptor beta chain was recovered during a study of blood T cell repertoires in COVID-19. Study background: Sources were T cells, B-cell-depleted T cells, or PBMCs; the material itself was cDNA or gDNA.

Original analysis: Scientists estimated how many nucleated cells there were by amplifying reference gene primers. Repertoires were generated with immunoSEQ multiplex PCR, while TCRdb's copy carries only in-frame clones and drops some. The DNA was the basis for D and trimming; V, J and clone size are from that table. The table lists about 89,000 clones, 75% to 80% of them singletons, with about 6% in the top ten. CDR3 length equals 14 residues. Germline trimming cut 4 bases from V and 1 base from J; bases unmatched to any gene: 3. Germline V gene sequence: CDR1 MNHEY, CDR2 SVGAGI. The clonotype originates from a man between 70 and 80 years old with COVID-19, enrolled during active disease. The chain combines TRBV6-5 with TRBJ2-5, with 7 bases that match TRBD1. Sequencing was performed on peripheral blood. The CDR3 DNA is TGTGCCAGCAGTTCGGGACAGCTCCAAGAGACCCAGTACTTC. Its translation is CASSSGQLQETQYF.